Following are 31 T cell receptor beta chains from one sample sequenced in a study of T-cell reconstitution after alpha-beta-depleted transplantation in children. Findings and caveats of the study: T-cell numbers and diversity one year post-transplant derived largely from freshly generated T cells.

Their antigens remain unidentified. TCRbeta library preparation incorporated unique molecular identifiers. Using its own MiXCR run on the PCR reads, TCRdb lists one record per CDR3 protein. The data contain fewer than 350,000 distinct CDR3 sequences, roughly 7.8% of them singletons. The sequencing used peripheral blood, collected 360 days after TCRalphabeta/CD19-depleted stem cell transplant. The receptors shown here come from a female patient under 10 years old who had a stem cell transplant for Fanconi anemia, so the T cells may come from the graft donor.

The V and J genes are TRBV24-1 and TRBJ2-3; 9 nucleotides align to TRBD2. The CDR3 totals 14 residues. Germline V gene lookup returns CDR1 KGHDR and CDR2 SFDVKD. Trimming removed 5 bases from V and 6 bases from J; junction bases left unmatched: 5. The CDR3 coding sequence is TGTGCCACCAGTGCTGCGCGGGGGGGCGATACGCAGTATTTT. This sequence encodes CATSAARGGDTQYF.

This clonotype was counted many times. The chain is built from TRBV5-1 and TRBJ2-5, with a possible D match to TRBD1 (7 bases). The V gene's germline CDR1 is SGHRS and CDR2 YFSETQ. Trimming took off 0 bases at V and 5 bases at J, with 23 bases between the two ends. This CDR3 is 18 amino acids long. The CDR3 bases are TGCGCCAGCAGCTTGGCCGGCCGGCATACAGGGGAGGCGGAGACCCAGTACTTC. Protein product: CASSLAGRHTGEAETQYF.

The table lists this clonotype with a few counts. This chain uses TRBV15 with TRBJ2-2; D gene ambiguous. CDR3 length: 14 amino acids. CDR1 and CDR2 (germline): LNHNV, YYDKDF (reference sequence). Trimming took off 0 bases at V and 5 bases at J, with 7 bases between the two ends. In DNA form, the CDR3 reads TGTGCCACCAGCAGAGATGGGGAAACCGGGGAGCTGTTTTTT. Its translation is CATSRDGETGELFF.

The chain couples TRBV6-2 or TRBV6-3 to TRBJ2-1, with a tentative D call TRBD1 (6 bases). This CDR3 spans 16 amino acids. In germline, CDR1 is MNHEY, CDR2 SVGEGT. V lost 0 bases and J lost 9, with 18 bases in between. The CDR3: CASSYSRDIFLLEQFF. The CDR3 DNA sequence: TGTGCCAGCAGTTACTCCCGGGACATCTTCCTCCTTGAGCAGTTCTTC.

At least ten counts were recorded for this clonotype. The V gene is TRBV10-3, the J gene TRBJ2-1; TRBD2 matches 7 bases. CDR3 size: 14 residues. Germline-derived CDR1 and CDR2 are ENHRY and SYGVKD. V shed 1 base and J 7 bases; nucleotides not matched to a gene: 4. This chain's CDR3 is CAISEWDYGNEQFF. The CDR3 region has the DNA TGTGCCATCAGTGAGTGGGACTATGGAAATGAGCAGTTCTTC.

V is TRBV7-6 and J is TRBJ2-2; D is possibly TRBD2 (5 bases). The CDR3 is 15 amino acids. Germline V gives CDR1 SGHVS, CDR2 FNYEAQ. Trimming left V 1 base short and J 1 base short, with 7 bases between. CDR3 sequence: CASSLDAGNTGELFF. The CDR3 region has the DNA TGTGCCAGCAGCTTAGACGCGGGGAACACCGGGGAGCTGTTTTTT.

This clonotype has just a few counts. This chain links TRBV2 with TRBJ2-2; possibly TRBD1 for D (6 bases). Trimming took off 6 bases at V and 13 bases at J, with 9 bases between the two ends. CDR1 and CDR2 from the germline V gene are SNHLY and FYNNEI. This CDR3 is built from 10 residues. CDR3 sequence: CASRTGSLFF. As DNA, the CDR3 is TGTGCCAGCAGAACAGGGTCGCTGTTTTTT. Full variable domain (missing parts from reference TRBV2 and TRBJ2-2): EPEVTQTPSHQVTQMGQEVILRCVPISNHLYFYWYRQILGQKVEFLVSFYNNEISEKSEIFDDQFSVERPDGSNFTLKIRSTKLEDSAMYFCASRTGSLFFGEGSRLTVL.

This clonotype was seen a handful of times. The V call is TRBV3-1, the J call TRBJ2-1; weak D call: TRBD1 (5 bases). CDR1 is LGHDT, CDR2 YNNKEL, per germline (reference sequence). V lost 1 base to trimming and J lost 2 bases, with 6 bases between them. The CDR3 loop spans 14 amino acids. Here the CDR3 DNA reads TGTGCCAGCAGCCAAGTAGGGGCCTACAATGAGCAGTTCTTC. Translation gives CASSQVGAYNEQFF.

This clonotype was counted at least ten times. V usage is TRBV7-9 and J usage is TRBJ2-7, with D perhaps TRBD1 or TRBD2 (5 bases each). The CDR3 loop spans 14 amino acids. Trimming left V 8 bases short and J 3 bases short, with 17 bases between. Germline-derived CDR1 and CDR2 are SEHNR and FQNEAQ (reference sequence). Written as DNA, the CDR3 is TGTGCCAGCGGTTACCAAGGGGAGAGCTACGAGCAGTACTTC. It translates to CASGYQGESYEQYF.

This clonotype was detected ten times or more. This rearrangement joins TRBV7-9 to TRBJ2-1; D is unresolved. In germline, CDR1 is SEHNR, CDR2 FQNEAQ (reference sequence). The V end lost 1 base, the J end lost 8 bases, and 15 bases lay between the germline ends. The CDR3 spans 15 residues. The CDR3 sequence: CASSLGAVPLYEQFF. In nucleotides, the CDR3 is TGTGCCAGCAGCTTAGGGGCGGTACCTTTGTATGAGCAGTTCTTC.

This clonotype was found many times. The rearrangement joins TRBV7-9 to TRBJ2-2, with D perhaps matching TRBD1 (7 bases). Germline CDR1 and CDR2: SEHNR and FQNEAQ (reference sequence). V lost 4 bases and J 2 bases, leaving 11 bases between the germline ends. This CDR3 is 15 amino acids long. The CDR3 here is CASSWRDSNTGELFF. The CDR3 nucleotides are TGTGCCAGCAGCTGGAGGGACAGTAACACCGGGGAGCTGTTTTTT. The entire variable domain, with the rest obtained from reference TRBV7-9 and TRBJ2-2, is as follows: DTGVSQNPRHKITKRGQNVTFRCDPISEHNRLYWYRQTLGQGPEFLTYFQNEAQLEKSRLLSDRFSAERPKGSFSTLEIQRTEQGDSAMYLCASSWRDSNTGELFFGEGSRLTVL.

This clonotype has a count of ten or more. The J gene is TRBJ2-1, the V gene TRBV7-9; D not certain. The ends were cut back, 1 base at V and 2 bases at J, with 12 bases in the middle. Looked up from germline, CDR1 is SEHNR and CDR2 is FQNEAQ (reference sequence). The CDR3 is 16 residues long. The CDR3 sequence is CASSLVTNFPYNEQFF. As DNA, the CDR3 is TGTGCCAGCAGCTTAGTTACAAATTTCCCCTACAATGAGCAGTTCTTC.

The chain couples TRBV28 to TRBJ2-5; 13 bases match TRBD2. The J segment lost 4 bases and the V segment lost 4 bases, leaving 6 bases of the junction unmatched. The CDR3 spans 16 residues. CDR1 is MDHEN, CDR2 SYDVKM, per germline. Here the CDR3 reads CASSSPLAGGRETQYF. The CDR3 DNA sequence: TGTGCCAGCAGTTCCCCACTAGCGGGGGGGAGAGAGACCCAGTACTTC.

This clonotype was observed many times. The chain couples TRBV28 to TRBJ2-3; 10 bases are a match to TRBD2. With V trimmed by 2 bases and J by 3 bases, 5 bases remained unmatched. This CDR3 contains 16 residues. Germline CDR1 is MDHEN and CDR2 is SYDVKM. CDR3 sequence (DNA): TGTGCCAGCAGTTTACCTGCTAGCGGGGGAACAGATACGCAGTATTTT. Translating gives CASSLPASGGTDTQYF.

This clonotype was observed at least ten times. This sequence joins TRBV6-1 and TRBJ1-5; no reliable D call. This CDR3 contains 13 residues. Trimming stripped 6 bases from V and 6 bases from J, with 12 bases between. The germline CDR1 and CDR2 sequences are MNHNS and SASEGT. CDR3 in DNA: TGTGCCAGCAGCCGGGTTTTGGGTCAGCCCCAGCATTTT. Translation: CASSRVLGQPQHF.

This clonotype was detected many times. The chain carries TRBV29-1 and TRBJ1-3; no clear D. The CDR3 length is 13 residues. The V end lost 4 bases, the J end lost 0 bases, and 7 bases lay between the germline ends. Germline V CDR1 and CDR2: SQVTM, ANQGSEA. CDR3 in amino acids: CSVVVNSGNTIYF. CDR3 nucleotide sequence: TGCAGCGTTGTTGTAAACTCTGGAAACACCATATATTTT.

This clonotype was counted between two and nine times. V usage is TRBV11-2 and J usage is TRBJ2-7; no clear D gene. The CDR3 runs 11 residues. V gave up 5 bases and J gave up 5 bases, with 7 bases separating them. The germline CDR1 and CDR2 sequences are SGHAT and FQNNGV. The CDR3 is CASSHSDEQYV. CDR3 DNA sequence: TGTGCCAGCAGCCACTCTGACGAGCAGTACGTC.

This clonotype was counted ten times or more. V and J are TRBV5-1 and TRBJ1-1; D ambiguous. Germline CDR1 and CDR2: SGHRS and YFSETQ. The V gene lost 0 bases and the J gene lost 1 base, with 7 bases spanning the gap. The CDR3 totals 14 residues. The CDR3 sequence: CASSLGPWNTEAFF. CDR3 nucleotide sequence: TGCGCCAGCAGCTTGGGACCGTGGAACACTGAAGCTTTCTTT.

This clonotype was seen many times. The chain employs TRBV6-1 and TRBJ1-5; the D is unclear. Trimming left V 6 bases short and J 0 bases short, with 9 bases between. The CDR3 has 14 residues. Germline values: CDR1 MNHNS, CDR2 SASEGT. CDR3 sequence (DNA): TGTGCCAGCAGGGACGGAAATAGCAATCAGCCCCAGCATTTT. Residues: CASRDGNSNQPQHF.

This clonotype was seen a few times. CDR3 protein: CASKTGSNQPQHF. The CDR3, as DNA: TGTGCCAGCAAAACCGGTAGCAATCAGCCCCAGCATTTT. The chain links TRBV21-1 to TRBJ1-5. TRBV21-1 is described as a pseudogene. This CDR3 contains 13 residues.

This clonotype was seen many times. The V gene is TRBV12-3 or TRBV12-4, the J gene TRBJ1-6, with D possibly TRBD1 on 6 matching bases. V lost 7 bases and J lost 10, with 17 bases in between. The CDR3 totals 14 residues. The CDR3 bases are TGTGCCAGCACCCAACTCGGGACAAACTCACCCCTCCACTTT. This gives the protein CASTQLGTNSPLHF.

There are many counts of this clonotype. This chain joins TRBV6-5 and TRBJ2-1; D is possibly TRBD1 (6 bases). CDR3 length: 16 residues. Trimming removed 4 bases from V and 8 bases from J, with 21 bases in between. Germline CDR1 MNHEY, CDR2 SVGAGI. CDR3 coding DNA: TGTGCCAGCAGTTTGTATATACAGGGCCCCGGGGATGAGCAGTTCTTC. Translation: CASSLYIQGPGDEQFF.

The chain links TRBV20-1 to TRBJ2-1, with no clear D. Trimming removed 3 bases from V and 8 bases from J, with 14 bases in between. The CDR3 loop spans 13 amino acids. The germline V gene has CDR1 DFQATT and CDR2 SNEGSKA (reference sequence). The CDR3 bases are TGCAGTGCTAGCACTAACCCGTGGGATGAGCAGTTCTTC. Protein product: CSASTNPWDEQFF.

In its sample, this clonotype was seen many times. The V gene is TRBV20-1, the J gene TRBJ1-1; D is unclear. This CDR3 has 11 residues. The germline gives CDR1 DFQATT, CDR2 SNEGSKA (reference sequence). V lost 3 bases and J 1 base, leaving 3 bases between the germline ends. CDR3 loop: CSASQNTEAFF. The CDR3 nucleotides are TGCAGTGCTAGCCAGAACACTGAAGCTTTCTTT.

This clonotype has a handful of counts. The gene calls are TRBV11-2 and TRBJ1-2; no clear D gene. The CDR3 consists of 17 residues. The germline V gene encodes CDR1 SGHAT and CDR2 FQNNGV. Trimming removed 0 bases at V and 4 bases at J, with 18 bases between. CDR3 amino acids: CASSLEFGSGLSYGYTF. CDR3 nucleotides: TGTGCCAGCAGCTTAGAGTTCGGTTCAGGACTGAGCTATGGCTACACCTTC.

There are many counts of this clonotype. This chain connects TRBV6-2 or TRBV6-3 to TRBJ2-7, with 7 bases that match TRBD1. The germline CDR1 and CDR2 sequences are MNHEY and SVGEGT. Unmatched junction bases numbered 6, after V lost 5 bases and J lost 2 bases. This CDR3 spans 14 amino acids. CDR3: CASSAGGPTYEQYV. CDR3 nucleotide sequence: TGTGCCAGCAGTGCAGGGGGACCCACCTACGAGCAGTACGTC.

This clonotype was observed many times. One junction end disagrees with the germline gene, perhaps due to a read error. V usage is TRBV28 and J usage is TRBJ2-7; the D is unclear. Germline CDR1 and CDR2: MDHEN and SYDVKM. There are 15 residues in the CDR3. DNA of the CDR3: TGTGCCAGCACCACCGGTCCAACATTCTCCCACGAGCAGTACTTC. It encodes CASTTGPTFSHEQYF.

This clonotype has a count of ten or more. V is TRBV12-3 or TRBV12-4 and J is TRBJ1-2; TRBD1 might be the D (6 bases). Trimming removed 5 bases at V and 0 bases at J, with 16 bases between. The CDR3 is 16 amino acids. The CDR3 here is CASSPRQATANYGYTF. DNA for the CDR3: TGTGCCAGCAGTCCCAGACAGGCAACAGCTAACTATGGCTACACCTTC.

This clonotype was picked up many times. The J gene is TRBJ1-4, the V gene TRBV4-2, with 9 nucleotides matching TRBD1. Germline V CDR1 and CDR2: LGHNA, YNFKEQ. The CDR3 runs to 16 residues. V lost 5 bases and J lost 7; bases outside the gene matches: 11. The CDR3, as DNA: TGTGCCAGCAGCAAAAGAACAGGGGGCGCGGGTGAAAAACTGTTTTTT. Translating it yields CASSKRTGGAGEKLFF.

This clonotype was detected ten times or more. This chain joins TRBV28 and TRBJ2-3; unclear D gene. The CDR3 covers 13 residues. Between the trimmed V and J ends, which lost 2 bases and 8 bases, there was a span of 11 bases. CDR1 MDHEN and CDR2 SYDVKM come from the germline V gene. The CDR3 region is CASSLTQAGTQYF. The DNA for the CDR3 is TGTGCCAGCAGTTTAACGCAGGCTGGTACGCAGTATTTT.

This clonotype was observed at least ten times. The CDR3 reads CAISEVRGETQYF. CDR3 nucleotide sequence: TGTGCCATCAGTGAGGTCAGGGGAGAGACCCAGTACTTC. The genes are TRBV10-3 and TRBJ2-5; D is possibly TRBD1 (6 bases). V lost 2 bases to trimming and J lost 4 bases, with 8 bases between them. Germline loops: CDR1 ENHRY, CDR2 SYGVKD. This CDR3 contains 13 residues.